Listed below are T cell receptor beta chains from one sample, sequenced in a study of blood T cell repertoires in COVID-19. Profiling relied on immunoSEQ multiplex PCR, and the TCRdb table lists in-frame clones only, not all of them. The sample has roughly 160,000 clones, 81% seen once. Sequenced material: PBMCs or T cells enriched from blood (not recorded which). These receptors were obtained from a woman in her forties with acute COVID-19. The CDR3 runs from the conserved cysteine through the conserved F or W. Fields, in order: J gene, clone size, D gene, V gene, CDR3 protein, CDR3 DNA. D genes are given only for firm matches. Clone size is shown for a subset of rows, as once, few, many or a class of expanded clone.

J: TRBJ2-1; size: .; D: TRBD2; V: TRBV5-1; CDR3: CASSLVTSGRDNEQFF; DNA: TGCGCCAGCAGCTTGGTAACTAGCGGGAGAGACAATGAGCAGTTCTTC
J: TRBJ1-3; size: few; D: TRBD1; V: TRBV9; CDR3: CASSGTRQGGNTIYF; DNA: TGTGCCAGCAGCGGAACCCGACAGGGAGGAAACACCATATATTTT
J: TRBJ2-5; size: .; D: TRBD2; V: TRBV4-1; CDR3: CASRGGAQETQYF; DNA: TGCGCCAGCCGGGGGGGAGCCCAAGAGACCCAGTACTTC
J: TRBJ2-1; size: .; D: TRBD2; V: TRBV14; CDR3: CASSPSGLKAGGPGEQFF; DNA: TGTGCCAGCAGCCCTTCCGGCCTAAAAGCGGGAGGGCCGGGTGAGCAGTTCTTC
J: TRBJ1-2; size: .; D: .; V: TRBV5-4; CDR3: CASSLGTESYGYTF; DNA: TGTGCCAGCAGCTTGGGGACAGAGTCCTATGGCTACACCTTC
J: TRBJ1-1; size: few; D: TRBD1; V: TRBV3-1/TRBV3-2; CDR3: CASSLLGQGNTEAFF; DNA: TGTGCCAGCAGCCTATTGGGACAGGGGAACACTGAAGCTTTCTTT
J: TRBJ2-5; size: .; D: TRBD2; V: TRBV24-1; CDR3: CATSAYGTSGRLAEETQYF; DNA: TGTGCCACCAGTGCCTATGGGACTAGCGGGAGACTGGCTGAAGAGACCCAGTACTTC
J: TRBJ1-2; size: once; D: TRBD1; V: TRBV18; CDR3: CASSPGTDYGYTF; DNA: TGTGCCAGCTCACCAGGGACAGACTATGGCTACACCTTC
J: TRBJ1-2; size: .; D: .; V: TRBV15; CDR3: CATSRTVADYGYTF; DNA: TGTGCCACCAGCAGGACGGTAGCAGACTATGGCTACACCTTC
J: TRBJ1-2; size: .; D: TRBD1; V: TRBV27; CDR3: CASSWTGAYGYTF; DNA: TGTGCCAGCAGCTGGACAGGTGCCTATGGCTACACCTTC
J: TRBJ1-1; size: .; D: .; V: TRBV28; CDR3: CASKDSGRSPGAFF; DNA: TGTGCCAGCAAAGATTCAGGGCGTTCCCCTGGGGCTTTCTTT
J: TRBJ1-2; size: .; D: .; V: TRBV13; CDR3: CASSPGGTGGYTF; DNA: TGTGCCAGCAGCCCCGGGGGGACGGGTGGCTACACCTTC
J: TRBJ1-6; size: .; D: .; V: TRBV4-2; CDR3: CASSNRVGVSPLHF; DNA: TGTGCCAGCAGTAACAGGGTTGGCGTTTCACCCCTCCACTTT
J: TRBJ2-3; size: .; D: .; V: TRBV30; CDR3: CAWSSETGQGGQYF; DNA: TGTGCCTGGAGTAGTGAGACTGGGCAAGGAGGGCAGTATTTT
J: TRBJ2-3; size: .; D: .; V: TRBV7-2; CDR3: CASSQLSTDTQYF; DNA: TGTGCCAGCAGCCAACTAAGCACAGATACGCAGTATTTT
J: TRBJ2-2; size: .; D: .; V: TRBV2; CDR3: CASSFGPTNTGELFF; DNA: TGTGCCAGCAGCTTCGGTCCGACGAACACCGGGGAGCTGTTTTTT
J: TRBJ2-5; size: .; D: .; V: TRBV5-1; CDR3: CASSLVEGQETQYF; DNA: TGCGCCAGCAGCCTTGTCGAGGGCCAAGAGACCCAGTACTTC
J: TRBJ2-2; size: .; D: TRBD2; V: TRBV3-1/TRBV3-2; CDR3: CASSQVGRLNTGELFF; DNA: TGTGCCAGCAGCCAAGTCGGGAGGTTGAACACCGGGGAGCTGTTTTTT
J: TRBJ1-2; size: .; D: .; V: TRBV25-1; CDR3: CASSSPGNYGYTF; DNA: TGTGCCAGCAGTAGCCCGGGGAACTATGGCTACACCTTC
J: TRBJ1-1; size: once; D: TRBD1; V: TRBV18; CDR3: CASSPPTGDGTEAFF; DNA: TGTGCCAGCTCACCACCGACAGGGGATGGCACTGAAGCTTTCTTT
J: TRBJ1-1; size: .; D: TRBD1; V: TRBV18; CDR3: CASSLGDRAGTEAFF; DNA: TGTGCCAGCTCACTGGGGGACAGGGCTGGCACTGAAGCTTTCTTT
J: TRBJ1-5; size: .; D: .; V: TRBV10-3; CDR3: CAIRDTPQGQPQHF; DNA: TGTGCCATCAGAGACACACCACAGGGTCAGCCCCAGCATTTT
J: TRBJ2-5; size: .; D: TRBD2; V: TRBV7-6; CDR3: CASSLVGSGYQETQYF; DNA: TGTGCCAGCAGCTTAGTGGGTAGCGGGTACCAAGAGACCCAGTACTTC
J: TRBJ2-3; size: .; D: TRBD1; V: TRBV9; CDR3: CASSPRTGGTDTQYF; DNA: TGTGCCAGCAGCCCCCGGACAGGGGGGACAGATACGCAGTATTTT
J: TRBJ2-3; size: .; D: .; V: TRBV5-1; CDR3: CASSLVRGLEDTQYF; DNA: TGCGCCAGCAGCTTGGTACGAGGGTTGGAGGATACGCAGTATTTT
J: TRBJ1-1; size: .; D: .; V: TRBV29-1; CDR3: CSAFGGGLNTEAFF; DNA: TGCAGCGCCTTCGGGGGGGGGCTGAACACTGAAGCTTTCTTT
J: TRBJ2-1; size: .; D: .; V: TRBV18; CDR3: CASSPLVVGADEQFF; DNA: TGTGCCAGCTCGCCCCTAGTCGTAGGGGCCGATGAGCAGTTCTTC
J: TRBJ1-1; size: .; D: TRBD1; V: TRBV6-5; CDR3: CASRTGEAFF; DNA: TGTGCCAGTAGGACAGGTGAAGCTTTCTTT
J: TRBJ2-6; size: once; D: .; V: TRBV6-1; CDR3: CASSEVWGDVLTF; DNA: TGTGCCAGCAGTGAAGTCTGGGGCGACGTCCTGACTTTC
J: TRBJ1-2; size: few; D: .; V: TRBV28; CDR3: CASRPQRGRKADYGYTF; DNA: TGTGCCAGCAGACCCCAGCGGGGCAGGAAAGCTGACTATGGCTACACCTTC
J: TRBJ2-7; size: few; D: TRBD2; V: TRBV7-9; CDR3: CASSSRTSGRYEQYF; DNA: TGTGCCAGCAGCTCCCGGACTAGCGGGAGATACGAGCAGTACTTC
J: TRBJ2-3; size: .; D: .; V: TRBV4-1; CDR3: CASSQATGAGTDTQYF; DNA: TGCGCCAGCAGCCAAGCCACGGGAGCCGGGACAGATACGCAGTATTTT
J: TRBJ2-1; size: .; D: TRBD2; V: TRBV5-1; CDR3: CASSQNSGTSGHNEQFF; DNA: TGCGCCAGCAGCCAGAACTCCGGGACTAGCGGTCACAATGAGCAGTTCTTC
J: TRBJ2-1; size: .; D: .; V: TRBV29-1; CDR3: CSVESDKDNEQFF; DNA: TGCAGCGTTGAAAGTGACAAAGACAATGAGCAGTTCTTC
J: TRBJ2-2; size: few; D: TRBD1; V: TRBV18; CDR3: CASSPGQGGTGELFF; DNA: TGTGCCAGCTCGCCGGGACAGGGAGGCACCGGGGAGCTGTTTTTT
J: TRBJ2-4; size: .; D: TRBD1; V: TRBV9; CDR3: CASSKTGDSIQYF; DNA: TGTGCCAGCAGCAAGACAGGGGATAGCATTCAGTACTTC
J: TRBJ2-3; size: .; D: .; V: TRBV7-8; CDR3: CASSLVGRDSTDTQYF; DNA: TGTGCCAGCAGCTTGGTGGGTCGGGATAGCACAGATACGCAGTATTTT
J: TRBJ1-2; size: .; D: .; V: TRBV30; CDR3: CAWKNNREVYGYTF; DNA: TGTGCCTGGAAAAATAACAGGGAAGTCTATGGCTACACCTTC
J: TRBJ2-2; size: .; D: .; V: TRBV18; CDR3: CASSPSYSGVDTGELFF; DNA: TGTGCCAGCTCACCATCGTACTCAGGGGTGGACACCGGGGAGCTGTTTTTT
J: TRBJ2-7; size: .; D: .; V: TRBV27; CDR3: CASSLGAGTSYEQYF; DNA: TGTGCCAGCAGTTTAGGGGCGGGAACCTCCTACGAGCAGTACTTC
J: TRBJ2-1; size: few; D: TRBD2; V: TRBV28; CDR3: CASSSLRTSGRAGEQFF; DNA: TGTGCCAGCAGTTCCCTTCGGACTAGCGGGAGGGCCGGTGAGCAGTTCTTC
J: TRBJ2-2; size: .; D: TRBD2; V: TRBV2; CDR3: CASSEASGRVTGELFF; DNA: TGTGCCAGCAGTGAGGCTAGCGGGAGGGTCACCGGGGAGCTGTTTTTT
J: TRBJ1-6; size: .; D: .; V: TRBV5-1; CDR3: CASSHGTRDSSYNSPLHF; DNA: TGCGCCAGCAGCCACGGGACAAGAGATAGCTCCTATAATTCACCCCTCCACTTT
J: TRBJ1-5; size: .; D: .; V: TRBV7-8; CDR3: CASSPQNNQPQHF; DNA: TGTGCCAGCAGCCCACAAAATAATCAGCCCCAGCATTTT
J: TRBJ1-3; size: .; D: .; V: TRBV9; CDR3: CASSVAGLSLRNTIYF; DNA: TGTGCCAGCAGCGTGGCTGGGCTGAGTCTGAGAAACACCATATATTTT
J: TRBJ1-2; size: .; D: TRBD1; V: TRBV3-1/TRBV3-2; CDR3: CASSQAGTGFGYTF; DNA: TGTGCCAGCAGCCAAGCCGGGACAGGGTTCGGCTACACCTTC
J: TRBJ1-3; size: .; D: .; V: TRBV28; CDR3: CASSSLGHSGNTIYF; DNA: TGTGCCAGCAGTTCCCTTGGCCACTCTGGAAACACCATATATTTT
J: TRBJ2-5; size: .; D: .; V: TRBV5-1; CDR3: CASSLAARGKETQYF; DNA: TGCGCCAGCAGCTTGGCGGCAAGGGGCAAAGAGACCCAGTACTTC
J: TRBJ2-1; size: many; D: .; V: TRBV14; CDR3: CASSQDLSGSQFF; DNA: TGTGCCAGCAGCCAAGATCTAAGTGGGAGTCAGTTCTTC
J: TRBJ2-7; size: .; D: .; V: TRBV3-1/TRBV3-2; CDR3: CASSQDSGSYEQYF; DNA: TGTGCCAGCAGCCAAGATAGCGGCTCCTACGAGCAGTACTTC